This TCR beta chain was sequenced in a study of control samples from healthy donors and cancer patients. Generated by immunoSEQ multiplex PCR, the TCRdb table keeps only in-frame clones and is missing some. In the table there are some 150,000 clones, 94% of which are singletons. The V gene lost 6 bases and the J gene lost 7 bases, with 16 bases spanning the gap. Germline CDR1 and CDR2: LNHDA and SQIVND (reference sequence). CDR3 size: 13 residues. The specimen sequenced was blood. The gene calls are TRBV19 and TRBJ2-7; perhaps D is TRBD1 or TRBD2 (5 bases each). The TCR sequence derives from a man between 40 and 49 years old in good health. The CDR3 is CASSRDAKTEQYF. As DNA, the CDR3 is TGTGCCAGTAGCAGGGACGCCAAAACAGAGCAGTACTTC.